Given below is one TCR beta chain in context. Its target is not known. This entry comes from a study of cytomegalovirus exposure and HLA in healthy donors. Study details: Inside one of the first data releases sat some 85 million unique TCRs taken from HLA-typed donors. Findings and limits, study-wide: Among CMV-associated TCR beta chains, most appeared HLA-restricted in a later analysis. Rarity held for most TCR sequences, but there were some public TCRs that occurred in many donors. CMV antigen specificity of three CMV-associated chains was confirmed in vitro.

It was with 60 Vbeta and 13 Jbeta primers that the PCR ran. The method was immunoSEQ multiplex PCR; TCRdb's version includes in-frame clones alone and lacks a portion of them. The sample holds about 56,000 clones, about 80% seen once. Germline trimming cut 6 bases from V and 3 bases from J; bases unmatched to any gene: 3. Germline assignment: CDR1 LNHDA and CDR2 SQIVND (reference sequence). There are 13 residues in the CDR3. The TCR sequence derives from a man aged 40-49 years in good health and CMV-seronegative. The V call is TRBV19, the J call TRBJ2-3; 7 nucleotides match TRBD1. The sequenced sample consisted of PBMCs. This CDR3 is CASSPTGTDTQYF. In nucleotides, the CDR3 is TGTGCCAGTAGCCCGACAGGGACAGATACGCAGTATTTT.